The clone carrying this TCR beta chain was seen ten or more times. CDR1 ENHRY and CDR2 SYGVKD come from the germline V gene. V shed 4 bases and J shed 1 base, with 13 bases lying between them. The CDR3 length is 15 residues. This sample was taken from a study of CD8 T cells in ankylosing spondylitis. In TCRdb, the 5' RACE reads were re-called with MiXCR into one record per CDR3 protein. The profile shows about 140,000 distinct CDR3 sequences, 9.5% to 12% of them singletons. The rearrangement links TRBV10-3 to TRBJ1-2; D is uncertain. The TCR was taken from a female donor with ankylosing spondylitis or in good health (not recorded which). Sequenced material: blood, either unsorted or a sorted T cell fraction (not recorded which). CDR3 protein: CAISGPRTLNYGYTF. In DNA, the CDR3 is TGTGCCATCAGTGGTCCCAGAACACTTAACTATGGCTACACCTTC.